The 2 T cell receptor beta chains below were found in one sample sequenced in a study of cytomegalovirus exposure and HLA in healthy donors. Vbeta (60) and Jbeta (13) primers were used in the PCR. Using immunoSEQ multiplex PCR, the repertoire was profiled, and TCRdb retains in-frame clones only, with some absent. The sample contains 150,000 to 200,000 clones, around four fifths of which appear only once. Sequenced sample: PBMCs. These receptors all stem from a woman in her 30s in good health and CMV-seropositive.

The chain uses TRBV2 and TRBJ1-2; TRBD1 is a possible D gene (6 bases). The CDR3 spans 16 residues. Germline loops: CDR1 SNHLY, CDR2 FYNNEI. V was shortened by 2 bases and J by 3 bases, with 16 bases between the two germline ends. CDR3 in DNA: TGTGCCAGCAGTGAATTCGGGGGGCCGGGGGACTATGGCTACACCTTC. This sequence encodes CASSEFGGPGDYGYTF.

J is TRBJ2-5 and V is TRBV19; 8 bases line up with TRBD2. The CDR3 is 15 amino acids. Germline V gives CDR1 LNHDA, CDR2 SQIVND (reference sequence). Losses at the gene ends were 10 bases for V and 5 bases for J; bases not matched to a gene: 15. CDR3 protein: CATKTAGGRGETQYF. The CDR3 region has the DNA TGTGCCACTAAAACGGCGGGAGGCCGCGGGGAGACCCAGTACTTC.